The source of this T cell receptor beta chain is a study of tissue T cells after allogeneic stem cell transplantation. Clones were sequenced by immunoSEQ multiplex PCR, and TCRdb holds only the in-frame ones, with some missing. The sample lists 7,000 to 8,500 clones; 45% to 65% were seen once. Judged by abundance, this clone is medium-sized. Its specificity is unknown. Gene names denote mouse genes. The read ends 1 residue early relative to the CDR3; the germline J gene fills the gap. The CDR3 covers 13 residues. Germline CDR1 and CDR2: KGHTA and FQNQQP. Study findings and constraints: The study did not identify alloreactive or antigen-specific tissue TCRs, and some clones might be persisting host cells. Limitations included a small, clinically heterogeneous cohort and limited sampling depth.

Time point of the sample: mouse harvest day 7 after allogeneic transplant. Tail vein injection delivered 10^7 T-cell-depleted bone marrow cells and 10^6 splenic CD5+ T cells. The sample taken for sequencing was lymph node tissue. The genes are TRBV23 and TRBJ2-7; the table calls TRBD1, which could not be checked here. The source is a female BALB/c mouse given C57BL/6 T cells with graft-versus-host disease after an allogeneic hematopoietic cell transplant. The CDR3 sequence is CSSRDRGSYEQYF. The part of the CDR3 DNA that was read is TGCTCCAGCAGGGACAGGGGATCCTATGAACAGTAC.